This paragraph reports one T cell receptor (beta chain). J lost 3 bases, V lost 2 bases, and 3 bases had no gene match. Germline V gives CDR1 MNHNY, CDR2 SVGAGI (reference sequence). The CDR3 length is 15 residues. The protocol was immunoSEQ multiplex PCR, while the TCRdb copy is restricted to in-frame clones and leaves out a portion. Altogether over 120,000 clones are present, roughly 89% being singletons, with the ten largest covering 8.6%. The sample comes from a study of blood T cell repertoires in COVID-19. This chain connects TRBV6-6 to TRBJ2-3, with 9 bases fitting TRBD1. The sequencing input was peripheral blood. The sequence came from a woman between 45 and 60 years old with active or convalescent COVID-19. The chain's CDR3 is CASSYPGQGTDTQYF. CDR3 coding DNA: TGTGCCAGCAGTTACCCAGGACAGGGGACAGATACGCAGTATTTT.